A selection of T cell receptor beta chains follows, all from one sample in a study of PD-1 blockade in classical Hodgkin lymphoma. Measured with immunoSEQ multiplex PCR; TCRdb has only the in-frame clones, and not every one. The data show about 110,000 clones, 89% seen once. The sequences come from peripheral blood mononuclear cells (PBMCs), collected before the fourth cycle of nivolumab. The receptors stem from a human donor with classical Hodgkin lymphoma. CDR3s include the opening cysteine and the closing phenylalanine or tryptophan. A D gene is named only where the DNA matches it firmly. For some rows the clone size is stated as once, few or many, or as a class when expanded; others skip it.

cdr3_nt | cdr3_aa | d_call | clone_size | j_call | v_call
TGTGCCAGCAGCCCGCAAACTCTTAGCACAGATACGCAGTATTTT | CASSPQTLSTDTQYF | NA | once | TRBJ2-3 | TRBV7-2
TGTGCCAGCAGCTTACGGCCCGACGCCCTGGGGGAGCTGTTTTTT | CASSLRPDALGELFF | NA | NA | TRBJ2-2 | TRBV28
TGCGCCAGCAGCCAAGGGTTAGCGGGCACCCAAGAGACCCAGTACTTC | CASSQGLAGTQETQYF | TRBD2 | NA | TRBJ2-5 | TRBV4-1
TGCGCCAGCAGCCAAGATCAATTGAATCGGTTAGCCGGGGAGCTGTTTTTT | CASSQDQLNRLAGELFF | NA | NA | TRBJ2-2 | TRBV4-1
TGTGCCACCAGCAGAGATCAGGCAGACGGCTACACCTTC | CATSRDQADGYTF | NA | NA | TRBJ1-2 | TRBV15
TGTGCCAGCAGTGGCCGATCGAGCAATCAGCCCCAGCATTTT | CASSGRSSNQPQHF | NA | NA | TRBJ1-5 | TRBV6-4
TGCGCCAGCAGCTTGACTTGGAGGGATACGCAGTATTTT | CASSLTWRDTQYF | NA | NA | TRBJ2-3 | TRBV5-1
TGTGCCAGCATAGTATCAGGCTCGGGAAACACCATATATTTT | CASIVSGSGNTIYF | NA | NA | TRBJ1-3 | TRBV28
TGTGCCAGTACCAGGAAAAGGGGGATCGGAGAGACCCAGTACTTC | CASTRKRGIGETQYF | NA | NA | TRBJ2-5 | TRBV19
TGTGCCAGTACCGACCGCCAGACTGTGAACACCGGGGAGCTGTTTTTT | CASTDRQTVNTGELFF | NA | NA | TRBJ2-2 | TRBV19
TGCGCCAGCCGACAGCACGGGAACACTGAAGCTTTCTTT | CASRQHGNTEAFF | NA | NA | TRBJ1-1 | TRBV10-1
TGTGCAAGTCGCTTAGAAGGGAAAAGCAATCAGCCCCAGCATTTT | CASRLEGKSNQPQHF | NA | NA | TRBJ1-5 | TRBV12-2
TGTGCCAGCAGCCGAGGAGGACTAGCGGGAGTCAATGAGCAGTTCTTC | CASSRGGLAGVNEQFF | TRBD2 | NA | TRBJ2-1 | TRBV7-2
TGTGCCAGCAGTTTGGACTTTAGGGGGGCTGAAGCTTTCTTT | CASSLDFRGAEAFF | NA | NA | TRBJ1-1 | TRBV27
TGTGCCATCAGGGGGCTTTTGGCCGGGGAGCTGTTTTTT | CAIRGLLAGELFF | TRBD1 | NA | TRBJ2-2 | TRBV19
TGTGCCAGCAGTAAGGGACAGGGGGACAATCAGCCCCAGCATTTT | CASSKGQGDNQPQHF | TRBD1 | NA | TRBJ1-5 | TRBV6-5
TGTGCCTGGAATGTAATTGGACTAGCGGGAAAAGAGACCCAGTACTTC | CAWNVIGLAGKETQYF | TRBD2 | NA | TRBJ2-5 | TRBV30
TGTGCCAGCAGCCCTAGCGGGGCTGACTCCTACAATGAGCAGTTCTTC | CASSPSGADSYNEQFF | TRBD2 | NA | TRBJ2-1 | TRBV11-1
TGTGCCAGCAGCGACCAGGGGAACACTGAAGCTTTCTTT | CASSDQGNTEAFF | NA | NA | TRBJ1-1 | TRBV7-2
TGCAGCGTTGGCACCGGGACTGGGGTTTCAGAGCAGTTCTTC | CSVGTGTGVSEQFF | NA | NA | TRBJ2-1 | TRBV29-1